The 16 T cell receptor beta chains below all came from one sample that was sequenced in a study of siplizumab effects on memory and regulatory T cells. Method: immunoSEQ multiplex PCR; TCRdb's copy keeps in-frame clones and lacks some. The sample yields roughly 64,000 clones, around 96% seen once. The specimen was naive CD8+ T cells sorted from blood. These receptor sequences come from a human donor in good health.

The genes are TRBV6-6 and TRBJ1-1; no clear D gene. Trimming cost V 0 bases and J 7 bases, with 6 bases left between them. The CDR3 length is 12 residues. Germline V gene lookup returns CDR1 MNHNY and CDR2 SVGAGI (reference sequence). CDR3 loop: CASSYSGIEAFF. The CDR3 DNA reads TGTGCCAGCAGTTACTCGGGGATTGAAGCTTTCTTT.

As to this clone: As the CDR3 is not closed by the conserved phenylalanine or tryptophan, this likely results from a read error. This rearrangement joins TRBV5-4 to TRBJ1-6, with TRBD1 matching 8 bases. With 4 bases clipped from V and 7 bases from J, the junction kept 7 bases outside the gene matches. From germline, CDR1 is SGHNT and CDR2 YYREEE (reference sequence). The CDR3 totals 15 residues. This CDR3 reads CASSPPGQVNSPLHL. Written as DNA, the CDR3 is TGTGCCAGCAGCCCCCCGGGACAGGTGAATTCACCCCTCCACCTT.

This chain uses TRBV30 with TRBJ1-6; unclear D gene. The CDR3 is 18 amino acids. The germline V gene has CDR1 GTSNPN and CDR2 SVGIG (reference sequence). V gave up 5 bases and J gave up 0 bases, with 20 bases separating them. The CDR3 protein is CAWEETQRLSSYNSPLHF. In DNA, the CDR3 is TGTGCCTGGGAGGAGACTCAAAGGCTGAGCTCCTATAATTCACCCCTCCACTTT.

The gene calls are TRBV28 and TRBJ2-7, with D maybe TRBD2 (8 bases). Germline lookup yields CDR1 MDHEN and CDR2 SYDVKM. This CDR3 spans 14 amino acids. The germline V and J ends were trimmed by 6 bases and 3 bases, with 15 bases remaining between them. This CDR3 is CASRPGGGFYEQYF. The CDR3 nucleotides read TGTGCCAGCAGGCCGGGAGGGGGCTTCTACGAGCAGTACTTC.

The rearrangement uses TRBV5-4 and TRBJ1-1; D unclear. Germline V gene sequence: CDR1 SGHNT, CDR2 YYREEE (reference sequence). V dropped 3 bases and J dropped 7 bases, with 10 bases sitting between them. The CDR3 covers 12 residues. CDR3 sequence (DNA): TGTGCCAGCAGCTCCGGGCCGCGTGAAGCTTTCTTT. Its protein product is CASSSGPREAFF.

The chain recombines TRBV2 with TRBJ2-1; tentative D call: TRBD1 (5 bases). V lost 5 bases, J lost 4 bases, and 24 bases lay in between. CDR1 is SNHLY, CDR2 FYNNEI, per germline. This CDR3 comprises 18 residues. The CDR3 nucleotides read TGTGCCAGCAGTCGGACCCGATCTAGACAGTTCAGTTACAATGAGCAGTTCTTC. Its protein product is CASSRTRSRQFSYNEQFF.

The CDR3 protein is CASSQGRGYYEQYF. The CDR3 DNA sequence: TGCGCCAGCAGCCAGGGCAGGGGATACTACGAGCAGTACTTC. The rearrangement uses TRBV4-1 and TRBJ2-7; TRBD1 is a possible D gene (6 bases). The V end was cut by 3 bases, the J end by 3 bases, with 12 bases between. The CDR3 totals 14 residues. Germline assignment: CDR1 MGHRA and CDR2 YSYEKL.

The rearrangement joins TRBV9 to TRBJ1-2; 8 nucleotides line up with TRBD1. The germline V gene has CDR1 SGDLS and CDR2 YYNGEE. CDR3 length: 14 amino acids. J lost 4 bases, V lost 5 bases, and 7 bases had no gene match. The CDR3 is CASRTGDGSYGYTF. For the CDR3, the DNA is TGTGCCAGCAGGACAGGGGACGGAAGCTATGGCTACACCTTC.

The chain combines TRBV21-1 with TRBJ2-4; the DNA was not used to check the table's D call, TRBD1. TRBV21-1 is reported as a pseudogene. The CDR3 contains 15 residues. The CDR3 loop reads CASSKEDRVQNIQYF. The CDR3, as DNA: TGTGCCAGCAGCAAAGAGGACAGGGTACAAAACATTCAGTACTTC.

Comment on this clone: Other nucleotide sequences from this sample produce the same CDR3. This sequence joins TRBV2 and TRBJ2-7, with 9 bases fitting TRBD1. V shed 6 bases, J shed 2 bases, and the junction held 17 bases outside the gene matches. The germline V gene encodes CDR1 SNHLY and CDR2 FYNNEI. This CDR3 has 18 amino acids. In DNA form, the CDR3 reads TGTGCCAGCAGCATGGACAGGGGCGGGCGAGGGCCCACCTACGAGCAGTACTTC. Translating it yields CASSMDRGGRGPTYEQYF.

This chain links TRBV5-1 with TRBJ2-3; TRBD2 matches 8 bases. The germline CDR1 and CDR2 sequences are SGHRS and YFSETQ. This CDR3 is 17 amino acids long. Trimming removed 4 bases from V and 2 bases from J; junction bases left unmatched: 12. The CDR3, as DNA: TGCGCCAGCAGCCCTAATATAGCGGGGACCATCACAGATACGCAGTATTTT. It is translated as CASSPNIAGTITDTQYF.

Comments on this clone: The same CDR3 also results from other DNA sequences found in this sample. The gene calls are TRBV7-9 and TRBJ2-7, with D perhaps TRBD1 (6 bases). Trimming took off 1 base at V and 2 bases at J, with 6 bases between the two ends. CDR1 is SEHNR and CDR2 is FQNEAQ in the germline V gene (reference sequence). The CDR3 loop spans 13 amino acids. CDR3 amino acids: CASSLGTAYEQYF. CDR3 nucleotide sequence: TGTGCCAGCAGCTTAGGGACAGCCTACGAGCAGTACTTC.

V and J are TRBV4-2 and TRBJ2-7; 9 bases map to TRBD2. The CDR3 spans 21 residues. Trimming removed 0 bases from V and 3 bases from J; junction bases left unmatched: 21. Per the germline V gene, CDR1 is LGHNA and CDR2 is YNFKEQ. The CDR3 DNA reads TGTGCCAGCAGCCAAGATCTTTGGCCTAGCGGGGTATACGGATTAAACTACGAGCAGTACTTC. As protein: CASSQDLWPSGVYGLNYEQYF.

The CDR3, as DNA: TGTGCCACCAGCCCGCGGACAGAGTCGAGCTCCTACAATGAGCAGTTCTTC. Its protein product is CATSPRTESSSYNEQFF. The chain has TRBV15 and TRBJ2-1; D possibly corresponds to TRBD1 (6 bases). Trimming took off 5 bases at V and 0 bases at J, with 17 bases between the two ends. The germline CDR1 and CDR2 sequences are LNHNV and YYDKDF (reference sequence). This CDR3 spans 17 amino acids.

The chain carries TRBV9 and TRBJ1-1, with D uncertain. The CDR3 consists of 13 residues. CDR1 SGDLS and CDR2 YYNGEE come from the germline V gene. Trimming removed 3 bases from V and 2 bases from J, with 8 bases in between. The CDR3 sequence is CASSAPGNTEAFF. The DNA of the CDR3 is TGTGCCAGCAGCGCCCCCGGAAACACTGAAGCTTTCTTT.

The CDR3 nucleotides are TGCAGTGCCGTCGACGGATACGAGCAGTACTTC. It translates to CSAVDGYEQYF. The rearrangement joins TRBV20-1 to TRBJ2-7; D is unclear. Germline CDR1 DFQATT, CDR2 SNEGSKA (reference sequence). V shed 6 bases and J shed 4 bases, with 10 bases lying between them. The CDR3 contains 11 residues.